Sequencing of this TCR beta chain was carried out in a study of shared clonotypes between healthy human individuals. Study-wide findings and caveats: Generally, estimated richness proved larger in naive subsets than it did in memory subsets.

Germline V lookup: CDR1 ENHRY, CDR2 SYGVKD. Trimming pared 6 bases from V and 1 base from J, leaving 10 bases between. The length of the CDR3 is 14 residues. The data were produced by immunoSEQ multiplex PCR, yet TCRdb's version contains in-frame clones alone and is incomplete. The sample lists a few hundred thousand clones; approximately 97% were seen once. Comments on this clone: The antigen remains undetermined.

The receptor was isolated from a woman aged 25 to 39 in good health. V usage is TRBV10-3 and J usage is TRBJ2-4, with no clear D. The sample consisted of naive CD4+ T cells sorted from blood. Subset in this sample: CD45RA+ positively selected. CDR3 loop: CAIRSEDAKNIQYF. The CDR3 DNA reads as TGTGCCATCAGGTCAGAGGACGCCAAAAACATTCAGTACTTC.